The clone carrying this TCR beta chain has only one observation. The antigen is unknown. The sample belongs to a study of Ad26.COV2.S vaccination and SARS-CoV-2 variants. Study information: The study gave Ad26.COV2.S intramuscularly, once or twice 56 days apart.

Produced via immunoSEQ multiplex PCR; TCRdb's table is partial and in-frame only. Of approximately 350,000 clones listed, over 75% were seen once; the top ten hold roughly 3.1%. The study's findings and limits: Reported findings describe substantial breadth in spike-specific CD8+ and CD4+ T cell responses following vaccination. Overall T cell responses may have been underestimated by the analyses of TCR breadth and depth.

Treatment indicated: 15 to 20 received Ad26.COV2.S at low or high dose, single or two shots; roughly 5 received placebo; per-sample allocation not given. Sample collection was performed on day 63 after the first vaccine or placebo injection. With 6 bases clipped from V and 4 bases from J, the junction kept 15 bases outside the gene matches. CDR3 size: 17 residues. Per the germline V gene, CDR1 is SNHLY and CDR2 is FYNNEI. This sequence was found in a person aged 18 to 59 who received the Ad26.COV2.S COVID-19 vaccine or a placebo. Sequenced here: peripheral blood, sampled in a trial of Ad26.COV2.S vaccine versus placebo. This chain connects TRBV2 to TRBJ2-3, with 8 bases matching TRBD1. The CDR3 DNA is TGTGCCAGCAGGGCCCTCCACACAGGGGGAAGCGCAGATACGCAGTATTTT. Encoded protein: CASRALHTGGSADTQYF.